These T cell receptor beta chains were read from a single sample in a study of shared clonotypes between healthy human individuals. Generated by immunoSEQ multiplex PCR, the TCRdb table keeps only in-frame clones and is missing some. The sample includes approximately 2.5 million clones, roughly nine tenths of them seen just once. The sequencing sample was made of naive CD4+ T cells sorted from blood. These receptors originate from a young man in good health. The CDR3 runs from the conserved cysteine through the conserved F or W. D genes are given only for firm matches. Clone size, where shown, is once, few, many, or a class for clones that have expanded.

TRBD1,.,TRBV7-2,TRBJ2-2,CASSLGQANTGELFF,TGTGCCAGCAGCCTAGGACAGGCGAACACCGGGGAGCTGTTTTTT
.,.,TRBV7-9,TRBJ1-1,CASIEGEVANTEAFF,TGTGCCAGCATAGAGGGGGAGGTGGCGAACACTGAAGCTTTCTTT
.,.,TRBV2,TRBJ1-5,CASSLPQPGQPQHF,TGTGCCAGCTCTTTACCCCAACCGGGGCAGCCCCAGCATTTT
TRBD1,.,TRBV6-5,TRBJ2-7,CASSYSGATGVDEQYF,TGTGCCAGCAGTTACTCCGGAGCGACAGGGGTAGACGAGCAGTACTTC
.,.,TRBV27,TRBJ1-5,CASSPRSGAGNQPQHF,TGTGCCAGCAGTCCCCGATCGGGGGCCGGGAATCAGCCCCAGCATTTT
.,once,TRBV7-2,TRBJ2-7,CASSLAVSYEQYF,TGTGCCAGCAGCTTGGCTGTCTCCTACGAGCAGTACTTC
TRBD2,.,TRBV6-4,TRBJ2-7,CASSAGGGKGLATSYEQYF,TGTGCCAGCAGTGCGGGGGGGGGTAAAGGACTAGCTACCTCCTACGAGCAGTACTTC
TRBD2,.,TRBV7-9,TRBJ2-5,CASSVILADQETQYF,TGTGCCAGCAGCGTCATACTAGCGGACCAAGAGACCCAGTACTTC
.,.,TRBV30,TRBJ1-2,CAWSRDTVNYGYTF,TGTGCCTGGAGTCGCGACACTGTGAACTATGGCTACACCTTC
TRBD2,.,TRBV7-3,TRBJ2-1,CASSPEGGGSYNEQFF,TGTGCCAGCAGCCCGGAAGGCGGGGGGTCCTACAATGAGCAGTTCTTC
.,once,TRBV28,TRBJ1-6,CASTPRGHSPLHF,TGTGCCAGCACCCCCCGCGGTCATTCACCCCTCCACTTT
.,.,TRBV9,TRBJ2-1,CASSVDLGSYNEQFF,TGTGCCAGCAGCGTAGATCTAGGGTCCTACAATGAGCAGTTCTTC
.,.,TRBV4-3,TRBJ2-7,CASSLYGAPPYEQYF,TGCGCCAGCAGCCTTTACGGGGCCCCGCCCTACGAGCAGTACTTC
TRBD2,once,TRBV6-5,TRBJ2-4,CASSSMEGKRGNIQYF,TGTGCCAGCAGTTCAATGGAGGGGAAGCGGGGAAACATTCAGTACTTC
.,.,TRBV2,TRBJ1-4,CASSVLGTNEKLFF,TGTGCCAGCAGTGTATTGGGAACTAATGAAAAACTGTTTTTT
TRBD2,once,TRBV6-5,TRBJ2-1,CASVLTSGGHEQFF,TGTGCCAGCGTACTGACTAGCGGAGGCCATGAGCAGTTCTTC
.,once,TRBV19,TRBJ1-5,CASSMLSTGPSNQPQHF,TGTGCCAGTAGTATGTTGTCGACAGGTCCTAGCAATCAGCCCCAGCATTTT
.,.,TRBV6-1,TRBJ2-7,CASSVLSQRYEQYF,TGTGCCAGCAGTGTTTTGAGCCAAAGATACGAGCAGTACTTC
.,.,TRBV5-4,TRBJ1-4,CASSPAGREKLFF,TGTGCCAGCAGCCCCGCAGGGAGGGAAAAACTGTTTTTT
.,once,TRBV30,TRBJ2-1,CAWAGIPNNEQFF,TGTGCCTGGGCCGGGATCCCAAACAATGAGCAGTTCTTC
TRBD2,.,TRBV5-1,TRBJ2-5,CASSLAVAGVGETQYF,TGCGCCAGCAGCTTGGCCGTAGCGGGAGTGGGAGAGACCCAGTACTTC
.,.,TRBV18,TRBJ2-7,CASSPSWRGTRAYEQYF,TGTGCCAGCTCACCGTCCTGGAGGGGGACCCGGGCCTACGAGCAGTACTTC
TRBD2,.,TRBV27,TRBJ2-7,CASSRPGGLYEQYF,TGTGCCAGCTCTCGGCCGGGGGGACTCTACGAGCAGTACTTC
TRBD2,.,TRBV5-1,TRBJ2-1,CASSLELAGYNEQFF,TGCGCCAGCAGCTTGGAACTAGCGGGGTATAATGAGCAGTTCTTC
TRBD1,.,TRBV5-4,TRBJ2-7,CASSLTPGQLYEQYF,TGTGCCAGCAGCTTGACACCGGGACAGCTTTACGAGCAGTACTTC
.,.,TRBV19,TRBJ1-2,CASSIVKSPGSNYGYTF,TGTGCCAGTAGTATAGTTAAGTCGCCAGGATCTAACTATGGCTACACCTTC
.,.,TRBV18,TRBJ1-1,CASSPPPGRAEAFF,TGTGCCAGCTCACCACCGCCGGGGCGGGCTGAAGCTTTCTTT
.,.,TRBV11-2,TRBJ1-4,CASSLTGGVEKLFF,TGTGCCAGCAGTTTGACCGGTGGGGTTGAAAAACTGTTTTTT
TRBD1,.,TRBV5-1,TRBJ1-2,CASSSGQMDGYTF,TGCGCCAGCAGTTCGGGACAGATGGATGGCTACACCTTC
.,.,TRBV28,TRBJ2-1,CASRQGYGEQFF,TGTGCCAGCAGGCAGGGGTATGGTGAGCAGTTCTTC
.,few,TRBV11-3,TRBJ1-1,CASSLGVMNTEAFF,TGTGCCAGCAGCTTAGGCGTGATGAACACTGAAGCTTTCTTT
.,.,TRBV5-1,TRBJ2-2,CASSPGTETGELFF,TGCGCCAGCAGCCCCGGGACTGAGACCGGGGAGCTGTTTTTT
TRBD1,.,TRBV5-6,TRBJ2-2,CASSWDRDTGELFF,TGTGCCAGCAGCTGGGACAGGGACACCGGGGAGCTGTTTTTT
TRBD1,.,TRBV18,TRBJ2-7,CASSPYRGNYEQYF,TGTGCCAGCTCACCGTACAGGGGAAACTACGAGCAGTACTTC
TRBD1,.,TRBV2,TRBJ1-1,CASSDVGQGNTEAFF,TGTGCCAGCAGTGACGTGGGACAGGGGAACACTGAAGCTTTCTTT
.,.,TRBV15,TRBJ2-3,CATSRVKRLTGSSTDTQYF,TGTGCCACCAGCAGAGTAAAACGGTTAACAGGGTCTAGCACAGATACGCAGTATTTT
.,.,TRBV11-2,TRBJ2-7,CASSLVSGQTYEQYF,TGTGCCAGCAGCTTAGTTAGCGGACAAACCTACGAGCAGTACTTC
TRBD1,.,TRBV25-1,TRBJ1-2,CASSESGPSGGGYTF,TGTGCCAGCAGTGAATCGGGTCCCTCAGGGGGTGGCTACACCTTC
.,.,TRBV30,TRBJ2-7,CAWSANRDFFYEQYF,TGTGCCTGGAGTGCCAACCGGGACTTCTTCTACGAGCAGTACTTC
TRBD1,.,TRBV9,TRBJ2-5,CASSVGGTGIETQYF,TGTGCCAGCAGCGTAGGAGGGACAGGGATTGAGACCCAGTACTTC
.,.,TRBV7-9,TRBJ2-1,CATPAESSYNEQFF,TGTGCCACCCCGGCAGAGAGCTCCTACAATGAGCAGTTCTTC